The source of this T cell receptor beta chain is a study of cytomegalovirus exposure and HLA in healthy donors. Study observations and caveats: Analysis was carried out at a later point, and it linked a missense DCLRE1C variant to TCR beta V- and J-gene trimming. In an earlier analysis, most TCR beta V segments were productive about 87% or about 30% of the time. The majority of CMV-associated TCR beta chains were reported as apparently HLA-restricted in a later analysis. Investigators reported more than 150 TCR beta chains as tied to cytomegalovirus.

As to this clone: The antigen is unknown.

The PCR used 60 Vbeta and 13 Jbeta primers. This table comes from immunoSEQ multiplex PCR, and its TCRdb copy is limited to in-frame clones, with some not included. In the table there are some 200,000 clones, 82% of which are singletons. This CDR3 region has 12 residues. The receptor was isolated from a woman aged 18-29 years in good health and CMV-seronegative. Sequenced input: PBMCs. This chain joins TRBV21-1 and TRBJ1-1. TRBV21-1 is a known pseudogene. CDR3 DNA: TGTGCCAGCAGCCCCCGGGACACTGAAGCTTTCTTT. It yields the protein CASSPRDTEAFF.